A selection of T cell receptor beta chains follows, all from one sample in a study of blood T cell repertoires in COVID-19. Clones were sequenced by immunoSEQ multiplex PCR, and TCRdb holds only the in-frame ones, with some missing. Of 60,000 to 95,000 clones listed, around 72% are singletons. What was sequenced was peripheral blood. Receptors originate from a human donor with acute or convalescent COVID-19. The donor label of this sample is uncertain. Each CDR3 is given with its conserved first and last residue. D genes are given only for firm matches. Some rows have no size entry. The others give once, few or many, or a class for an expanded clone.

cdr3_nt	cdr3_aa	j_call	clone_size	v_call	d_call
TGCGCCAGCAGTGCCGGGGGCACTGAAGCTTTCTTT	CASSAGGTEAFF	TRBJ1-1	NA	TRBV10-1	NA
TGTGCCAGCAGTTACATAATCGATGGACTAGCGGGAAGCGGGGAGCTGTTTTTT	CASSYIIDGLAGSGELFF	TRBJ2-2	NA	TRBV6-2/TRBV6-3	TRBD2
TGTGCCAGCAGCTTCCAGGCGGGCCACAATGAGCAGTTCTTC	CASSFQAGHNEQFF	TRBJ2-1	NA	TRBV7-3	NA
TGTGCCAGCAGCTTTGGGTTGGACAGGGTTAGCACAGATACGCAGTATTTT	CASSFGLDRVSTDTQYF	TRBJ2-3	NA	TRBV5-6	TRBD1
TGTGCCACCAGCTTCACACAAAGCGGGAAGGCCTACGAGCAGTACTTC	CATSFTQSGKAYEQYF	TRBJ2-7	NA	TRBV15	TRBD2
TGTGCCACAAAGAAGGGGTCCATGAACACTGAAGCTTTCTTT	CATKKGSMNTEAFF	TRBJ1-1	NA	TRBV6-5	NA
TGTGCCAGTAGCCTGACTTCTGGGAAACTGTTTTTT	CASSLTSGKLFF	TRBJ1-4	NA	TRBV19	NA
TGTGCCAGCAGTTTAGGGGGCCGGTGGCAGCCCCAGCATTTT	CASSLGGRWQPQHF	TRBJ1-5	NA	TRBV28	NA
TGTGCCAGTAGCAGACTACAACAAGAGACCCAGTACTTC	CASSRLQQETQYF	TRBJ2-5	NA	TRBV19	NA
TGCAGCGTGGGACAGGGGCAAGAGACCCAGTACTTC	CSVGQGQETQYF	TRBJ2-5	NA	TRBV29-1	TRBD1
TGTGCCAGCAGCTCGAAGCGGGGCGGGGAGACCCAGTACTTC	CASSSKRGGETQYF	TRBJ2-5	once	TRBV5-4	TRBD2
TGCGCCACCATCCGTCCCGCGCCATACGAGCAGTACTTC	CATIRPAPYEQYF	TRBJ2-7	few	TRBV10-1	NA
TGTGCCAGCAGCTTGTCAGGGGTGTACTATGGCTACACCTTC	CASSLSGVYYGYTF	TRBJ1-2	NA	TRBV5-4	NA
TGTGCCAGCAGCTCTCAAGGACAGGGCACTAACTATGGCTACACCTTC	CASSSQGQGTNYGYTF	TRBJ1-2	NA	TRBV7-2	TRBD1
TGTGCCAGCAGGGCCGGCCACACGAATGATGAGGCCCAGTACTTC	CASRAGHTNDEAQYF	TRBJ2-5	NA	TRBV6-5	NA
TGCAGCGTTCGGACAGGGTTAGTCAATCAGCCCCAGCATTTT	CSVRTGLVNQPQHF	TRBJ1-5	NA	TRBV29-1	TRBD1
TGCGCCAGCAGCTTGGTGCCTAGCGGGGGGGGCGCAAATGAGCAGTTCTTC	CASSLVPSGGGANEQFF	TRBJ2-1	NA	TRBV5-1	TRBD2
TGTGCCAGCAGCCTCCGCTACAATGAGCAGTTCTTC	CASSLRYNEQFF	TRBJ2-1	NA	TRBV9	NA
TGTGCCAGCAGCTTAGACAGGGGGCGTGAAGCTTTCTTT	CASSLDRGREAFF	TRBJ1-1	NA	TRBV7-2	TRBD1
TGTGCCACCAGCAGACTAGCGAAGTTCTTC	CATSRLAKFF	TRBJ2-1	NA	TRBV15	NA
TGTGCCAGCAGCCACCTATGGGGCTCAATAAATTCACCCCTCCACTTT	CASSHLWGSINSPLHF	TRBJ1-6	NA	TRBV7-2	NA
TGCGCCAGCAGCTTGGCCAGGGGTAGGGGAACGAACACTGAAGCTTTCTTT	CASSLARGRGTNTEAFF	TRBJ1-1	NA	TRBV5-1	NA
TGTGCCAGCAGCCGCAGTGGGGGAGGGGACACTGAAGCTTTCTTT	CASSRSGGGDTEAFF	TRBJ1-1	NA	TRBV7-9	NA
TGCAGCGTTGATGTCGATGGCTACACCTTC	CSVDVDGYTF	TRBJ1-2	NA	TRBV29-1	NA
TGTGCCAGCAGCCAAGACGTTCGACAGGCCGGGGAGCTGTTTTTT	CASSQDVRQAGELFF	TRBJ2-2	NA	TRBV3-1/TRBV3-2	NA
TGTGCCAGTAGTTACGACAGGGGGCGAACTTACACTGAAGCTTTCTTT	CASSYDRGRTYTEAFF	TRBJ1-1	NA	TRBV19	TRBD1
TGCGCCAGCAGCCGCGGGACAGGGACCAACACTGAAGCTTTCTTT	CASSRGTGTNTEAFF	TRBJ1-1	NA	TRBV5-1	TRBD1
TGTGCCAGCAGCTTGGGACTAGCCCCAAATACGCAGTATTTT	CASSLGLAPNTQYF	TRBJ2-3	NA	TRBV7-2	TRBD2
TGTGCCAGCAGCCAAGTGGGTGCAGGGACTGGAAACACCATATATTTT	CASSQVGAGTGNTIYF	TRBJ1-3	NA	TRBV14	NA
TGCAGTGCTAGTGACAGGGGTCGTCAGCCCCAGCATTTT	CSASDRGRQPQHF	TRBJ1-5	NA	TRBV20-1	TRBD1
TGTGCCACCAGTACGGGGACAATAGTCGAGACCCAGTACTTC	CATSTGTIVETQYF	TRBJ2-5	NA	TRBV24-1	NA
TGTGCCAGCTCACCATCGGGGGAGACCCAGTACTTC	CASSPSGETQYF	TRBJ2-5	few	TRBV18	NA